This T cell receptor (beta chain) appears in the sequencing data of a study of vaccination and CD4 T cells after COVID-19. On the study more broadly: The post-COVID samples were taken a median about three months after diagnosis, anywhere from 35 to 161. Study results and limitations: Post-infection sampling omitted early timepoints and covered relatively few convalescent patients.

An Oncomine TCR Beta short-read assay was used to sequence the DNA from cultured CD4+ T cells. TCRdb reprocessed the PCR reads with MiXCR, giving one entry per CDR3 protein. Of some 10,000 distinct CDR3 sequences listed, roughly 45% are singletons. Worth noting for this clonotype: The antigen is not known.

The germline CDR1 and CDR2 sequences are DFQATT and SNEGSKA (reference sequence). The CDR3 sequence is 14 residues long. J was trimmed by 1 base and V by 5 bases; bases with no gene match: 5. Regarding treatment: roughly 10-day PBMC culture with coronavirus spike peptide pools or control peptides (ViraFEST assay). This sequence originates from a human donor who had recovered from COVID-19. The sequencing sample was made of CD4+ T cells from blood, cultured in vitro. The rearrangement uses TRBV20-1 and TRBJ2-7; 10 nucleotides match TRBD1. The CDR3 DNA reads as TGCAGTGCTGCCGGACAGGGGGTTTCCTACGAGCAGTACTTC. Residues: CSAAGQGVSYEQYF.